This TCR beta chain derives from a study of vaccination and CD4 T cells after COVID-19. Study context: Nasal swab PCR detected SARS-CoV-2 in convalescent patients, who comprised under ten mild cases and one severe case.

Treatment meaning: 10-day PBMC culture with coronavirus spike peptide pools or control peptides (ViraFEST assay). ViraFEST sequenced TCRs after peptide-pool expansion of antigen-specific T cells. This CDR3 spans 17 amino acids. The ends lost 1 base at V and 2 bases at J; junction bases unmatched: 14. CDR1 and CDR2 from the germline V gene are DFQATT and SNEGSKA (reference sequence). The Oncomine TCR Beta short-read assay sequenced DNA from cultured CD4+ T cells. Investigators isolated genomic DNA from cultured CD4+ T cells. TCRdb analysed the PCR reads with MiXCR anew, one entry per CDR3 protein. Among 15,000 to 17,000 distinct CDR3 sequences listed, over 70% were seen once. On this clonotype: Its antigen is unknown.

Sequenced input: CD4+ T cells from blood, cultured in vitro. The TCR sequence derives from a human donor who had recovered from COVID-19. V and J are TRBV20-1 and TRBJ2-7, with TRBD2 matching over 7 bases. The CDR3 is CSARVLRGGGITYEQYF. The CDR3 nucleotides are TGCAGTGCTAGAGTGCTCCGGGGCGGGGGAATTACCTACGAGCAGTACTTC.